One and the same sample provided the 7 T cell receptor beta chains below, sequenced in a study of human T cells and chemical hapten exposure. The sample's time point: healthy volunteer bleed at 6 weeks. From whole blood left unfractionated, total RNA was extracted. Each CDR3 protein gets one entry after TCRdb re-called the RACE reads with MiXCR. The sample has about 65,000 distinct CDR3 sequences, roughly 6.6% seen once; the top ten hold 3% to 4%. The specimen sequenced was whole blood. These TCRs come from a female donor in good health. Some clones in this sample may be carry-over from other donors' samples.

The chain is built from TRBV12-3 or TRBV12-4 and TRBJ2-1; D gene uncertain. The CDR3 contains 15 residues. V lost 6 bases to trimming and J lost 7 bases, with 19 bases between them. The CDR3 coding sequence is TGTGCCAGCAGCCGCTCGAGTGGAGCGACAAATGAGCAGTTCTTC. It yields the protein CASSRSSGATNEQFF.

This sequence joins TRBV28 and TRBJ1-1; possibly TRBD1 for D (6 bases). CDR1 is MDHEN and CDR2 is SYDVKM in the germline V gene. V lost 9 bases and J 6 bases, leaving 17 bases between the germline ends. The CDR3 has 13 residues. DNA for the CDR3: TGTGCCAGTTACGAGGGGGGGAAGCCTGAAGCTTTCTTT. Protein sequence: CASYEGGKPEAFF.

CDR3 bases: TGTGCCAGCAGCTTAGAGCTCCTAGCGGGACATATTTACGAGCAGTACTTC. This codes for CASSLELLAGHIYEQYF. The rearrangement uses TRBV7-9 and TRBJ2-7; 9 bases map to TRBD2. With V trimmed by 1 base and J by 4 bases, 11 bases remained unmatched. CDR3 size: 17 residues. The V gene's germline CDR1 is SEHNR and CDR2 FQNEAQ (reference sequence). Complete variable domain (other parts from reference TRBV7-9 and TRBJ2-7): DTGVSQNPRHKITKRGQNVTFRCDPISEHNRLYWYRQTLGQGPEFLTYFQNEAQLEKSRLLSDRFSAERPKGSFSTLEIQRTEQGDSAMYLCASSLELLAGHIYEQYFGPGTRLTVT.

This clonotype was seen a handful of times. V gene TRBV5-6 combines with J gene TRBJ2-2; 10 bases are a match to TRBD1. The CDR3 totals 16 residues. After removal of 4 bases from V and 6 bases from J, the junction contained 9 bases not matched to a gene. Germline loops: CDR1 SGHDT, CDR2 YYEEEE. The DNA of the CDR3 is TGTGCCAGCAGCCCGAGGGGGGACAGGGGCCCCGGGGAGCTGTTTTTT. Translation: CASSPRGDRGPGELFF.

This clonotype was picked up many times. The chain joins TRBV4-2 to TRBJ2-3, with D unresolved. V was clipped by 0 bases and J by 0 bases, with 13 bases between them. The CDR3 sequence is 17 residues long. Germline lookup yields CDR1 LGHNA and CDR2 YNFKEQ. CDR3 residues: CASSQEGFGLSTDTQYF. The CDR3 nucleotides are TGTGCCAGCAGCCAAGAGGGCTTCGGGTTGAGCACAGATACGCAGTATTTT.

Many counts were recorded for this clonotype. The chain has TRBV3-1 and TRBJ2-1, with D perhaps matching TRBD1 (6 bases). In germline, CDR1 is LGHDT, CDR2 YNNKEL (reference sequence). V lost 1 base and J lost 4, with 8 bases in between. There are 14 residues in the CDR3. Written as DNA, the CDR3 is TGTGCCAGCAGCCAAGTACAGGGTTACAATGAGCAGTTCTTC. Protein product: CASSQVQGYNEQFF.

V gene TRBV4-1 combines with J gene TRBJ1-6, with D hard to call. The ends were cut back, 4 bases at V and 4 bases at J, with 14 bases in the middle. Germline loops: CDR1 MGHRA, CDR2 YSYEKL. This CDR3 spans 16 amino acids. Written as DNA, the CDR3 is TGCGCCAGCAGCCGGACGGATGGGCAGTATAATTCACCCCTCCACTTT. Protein sequence: CASSRTDGQYNSPLHF.